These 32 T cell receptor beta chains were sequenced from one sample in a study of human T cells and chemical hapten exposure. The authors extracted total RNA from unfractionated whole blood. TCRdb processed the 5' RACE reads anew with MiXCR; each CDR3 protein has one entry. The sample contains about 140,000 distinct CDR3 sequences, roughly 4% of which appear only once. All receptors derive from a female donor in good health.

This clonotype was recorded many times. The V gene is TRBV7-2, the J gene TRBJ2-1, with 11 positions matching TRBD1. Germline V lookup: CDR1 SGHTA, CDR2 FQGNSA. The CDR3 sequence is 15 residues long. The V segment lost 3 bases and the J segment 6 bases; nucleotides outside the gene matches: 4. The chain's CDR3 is CASSLHGQGANEQFF. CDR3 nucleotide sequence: TGTGCCAGCAGCTTGCACGGACAGGGGGCCAATGAGCAGTTCTTC.

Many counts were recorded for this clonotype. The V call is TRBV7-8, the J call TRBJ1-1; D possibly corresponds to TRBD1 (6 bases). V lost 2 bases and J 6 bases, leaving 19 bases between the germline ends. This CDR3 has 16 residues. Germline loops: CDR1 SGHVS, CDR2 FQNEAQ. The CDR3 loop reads CASSLYTGPQGSEAFF. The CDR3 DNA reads TGTGCCAGCAGCTTATATACAGGGCCCCAGGGGTCTGAAGCTTTCTTT.

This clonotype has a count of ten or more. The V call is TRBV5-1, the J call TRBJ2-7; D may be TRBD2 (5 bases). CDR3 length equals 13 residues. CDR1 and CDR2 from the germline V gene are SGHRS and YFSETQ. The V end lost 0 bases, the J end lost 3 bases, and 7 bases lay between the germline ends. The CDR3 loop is CASSLGRDYEQYF. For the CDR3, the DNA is TGCGCCAGCAGCTTGGGACGGGACTACGAGCAGTACTTC. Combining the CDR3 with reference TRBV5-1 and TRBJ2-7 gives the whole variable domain KAGVTQTPRYLIKTRGQQVTLSCSPISGHRSVSWYQQTPGQGLQFLFEYFSETQRNKGNFPGRFSGRQFSNSRSEMNVSTLELGDSALYLCASSLGRDYEQYFGPGTRLTVT.

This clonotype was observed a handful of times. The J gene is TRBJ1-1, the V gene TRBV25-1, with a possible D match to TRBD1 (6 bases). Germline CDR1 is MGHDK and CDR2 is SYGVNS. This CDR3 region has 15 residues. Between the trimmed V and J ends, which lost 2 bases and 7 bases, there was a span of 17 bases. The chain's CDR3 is CASSESSIRTDEAFF. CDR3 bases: TGTGCCAGCAGTGAAAGTTCCATTCGGACAGATGAAGCTTTCTTT.

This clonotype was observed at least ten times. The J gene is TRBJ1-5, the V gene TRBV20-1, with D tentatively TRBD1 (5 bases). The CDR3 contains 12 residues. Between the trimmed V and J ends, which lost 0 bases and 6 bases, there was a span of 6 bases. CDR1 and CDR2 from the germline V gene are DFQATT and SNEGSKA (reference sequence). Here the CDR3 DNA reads TGCAGTGCTAGAGAAGGGACTCAGCCCCAGCATTTT. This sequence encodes CSAREGTQPQHF.

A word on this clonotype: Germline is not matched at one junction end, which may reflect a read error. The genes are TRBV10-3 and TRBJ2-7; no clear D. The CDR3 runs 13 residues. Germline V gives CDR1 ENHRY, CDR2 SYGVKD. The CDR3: CAISDSPSDEQYF. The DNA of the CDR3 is TGTGCCATCAGCGATTCCCCCTCCGACGAGCAGTACTTC.

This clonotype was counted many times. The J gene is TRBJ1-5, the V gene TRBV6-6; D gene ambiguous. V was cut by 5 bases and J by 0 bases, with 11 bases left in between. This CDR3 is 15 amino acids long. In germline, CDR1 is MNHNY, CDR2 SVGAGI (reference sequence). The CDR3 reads CASSHDLYSNQPQHF. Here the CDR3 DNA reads TGTGCCAGCAGTCATGACCTGTATAGCAATCAGCCCCAGCATTTT.

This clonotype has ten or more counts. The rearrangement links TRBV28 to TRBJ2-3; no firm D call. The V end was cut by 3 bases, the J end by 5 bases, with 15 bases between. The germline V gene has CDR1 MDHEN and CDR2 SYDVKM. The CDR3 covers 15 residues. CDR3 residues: CASSLAPPRLDTQYF. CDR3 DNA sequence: TGTGCCAGCAGTTTGGCCCCCCCTAGGTTAGATACGCAGTATTTT.

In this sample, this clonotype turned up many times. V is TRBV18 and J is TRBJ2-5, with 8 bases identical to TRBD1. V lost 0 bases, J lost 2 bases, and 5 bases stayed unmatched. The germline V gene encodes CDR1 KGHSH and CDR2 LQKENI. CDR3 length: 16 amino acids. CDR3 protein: CASSPPVGTGQETQYF. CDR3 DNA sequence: TGTGCCAGCTCACCACCCGTCGGGACAGGACAAGAGACCCAGTACTTC.

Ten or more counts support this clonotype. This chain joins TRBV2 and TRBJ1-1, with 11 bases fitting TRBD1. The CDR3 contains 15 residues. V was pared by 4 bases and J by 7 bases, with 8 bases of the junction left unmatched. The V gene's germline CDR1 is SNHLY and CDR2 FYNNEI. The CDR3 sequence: CASSGGTGGSSEAFF. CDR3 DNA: TGTGCCAGCAGTGGCGGGACAGGGGGTAGTAGTGAAGCTTTCTTT.

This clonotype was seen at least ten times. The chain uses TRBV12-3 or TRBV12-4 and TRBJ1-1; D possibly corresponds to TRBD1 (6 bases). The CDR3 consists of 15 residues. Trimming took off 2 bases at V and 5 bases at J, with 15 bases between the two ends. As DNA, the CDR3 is TGTGCCAGCAGTTTATTGGCAGGGGCTCGGACTGAAGCTTTCTTT. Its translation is CASSLLAGARTEAFF.

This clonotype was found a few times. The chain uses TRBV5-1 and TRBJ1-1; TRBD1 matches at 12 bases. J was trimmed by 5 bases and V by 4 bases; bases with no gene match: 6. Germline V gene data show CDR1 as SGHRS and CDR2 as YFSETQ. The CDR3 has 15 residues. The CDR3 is CASSPGQGARTEAFF. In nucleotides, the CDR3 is TGCGCCAGCAGCCCGGGACAGGGGGCAAGGACTGAAGCTTTCTTT.

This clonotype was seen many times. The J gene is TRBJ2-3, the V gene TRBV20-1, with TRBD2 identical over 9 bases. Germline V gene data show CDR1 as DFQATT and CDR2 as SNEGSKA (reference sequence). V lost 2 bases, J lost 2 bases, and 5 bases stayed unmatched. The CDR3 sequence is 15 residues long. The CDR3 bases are TGCAGTGCTAGACATCAGCGGGGGGACACAGATACGCAGTATTTT. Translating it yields CSARHQRGDTDTQYF.

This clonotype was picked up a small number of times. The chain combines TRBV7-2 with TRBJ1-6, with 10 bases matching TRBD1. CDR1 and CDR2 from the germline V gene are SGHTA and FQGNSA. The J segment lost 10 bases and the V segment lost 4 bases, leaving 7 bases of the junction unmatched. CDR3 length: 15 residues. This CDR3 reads CASSSRTGGGSPLHF. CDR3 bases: TGTGCCAGCAGCTCCCGGACAGGGGGAGGGTCACCCCTCCACTTT.

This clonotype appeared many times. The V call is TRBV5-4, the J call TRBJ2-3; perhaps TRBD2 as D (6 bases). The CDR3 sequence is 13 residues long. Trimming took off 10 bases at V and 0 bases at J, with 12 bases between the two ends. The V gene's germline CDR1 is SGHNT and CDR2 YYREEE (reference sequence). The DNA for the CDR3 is TGTGCCTGCCGGGACTCAAGCACAGATACGCAGTATTTT. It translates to CACRDSSTDTQYF.

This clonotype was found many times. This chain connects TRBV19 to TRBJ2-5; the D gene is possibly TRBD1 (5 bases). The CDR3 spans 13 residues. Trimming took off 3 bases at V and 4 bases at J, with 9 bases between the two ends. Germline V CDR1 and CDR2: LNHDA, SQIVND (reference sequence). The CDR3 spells CASSIRQSETQYF. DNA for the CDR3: TGTGCCAGTAGTATCAGACAGTCAGAGACCCAGTACTTC.

This CDR3 reads CASSHRDRAEKLFF. DNA of the CDR3: TGTGCCAGCAGCCACCGGGACAGGGCCGAAAAACTGTTTTTT. The chain joins TRBV7-2 to TRBJ1-4; 9 nucleotides align to TRBD1. The V gene's germline CDR1 is SGHTA and CDR2 FQGNSA. The CDR3 is 14 residues long. After removal of 5 bases from V and 8 bases from J, the junction contained 6 bases not matched to a gene.

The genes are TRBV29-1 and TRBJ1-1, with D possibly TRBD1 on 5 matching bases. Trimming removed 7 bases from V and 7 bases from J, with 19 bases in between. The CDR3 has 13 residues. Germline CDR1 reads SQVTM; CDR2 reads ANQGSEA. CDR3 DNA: TGCAGCGGAGCCAGGGAAGTGGGTGGTGAAGCTTTCTTT. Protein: CSGAREVGGEAFF.

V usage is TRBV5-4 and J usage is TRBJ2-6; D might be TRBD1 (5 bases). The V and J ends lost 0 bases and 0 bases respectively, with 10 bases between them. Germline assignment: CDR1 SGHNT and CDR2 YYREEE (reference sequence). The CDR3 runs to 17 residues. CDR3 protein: CASSLGGPLSGANVLTF. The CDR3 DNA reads TGTGCCAGCAGCTTGGGGGGCCCTCTCTCTGGGGCCAACGTCCTGACTTTC.

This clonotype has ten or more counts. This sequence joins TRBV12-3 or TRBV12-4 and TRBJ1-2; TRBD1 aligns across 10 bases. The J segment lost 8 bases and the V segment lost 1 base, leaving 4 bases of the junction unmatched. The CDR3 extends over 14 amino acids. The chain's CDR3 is CASSLGDRGNGYTF. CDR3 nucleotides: TGTGCCAGCAGTTTAGGGGACAGGGGAAACGGCTACACCTTC.

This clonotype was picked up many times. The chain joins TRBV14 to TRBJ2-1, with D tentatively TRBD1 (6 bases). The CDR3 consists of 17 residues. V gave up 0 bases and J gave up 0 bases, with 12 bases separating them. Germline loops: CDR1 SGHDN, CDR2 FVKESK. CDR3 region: CASSQDPGQSSYNEQFF. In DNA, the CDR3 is TGTGCCAGCAGCCAAGACCCCGGACAGAGCTCCTACAATGAGCAGTTCTTC.

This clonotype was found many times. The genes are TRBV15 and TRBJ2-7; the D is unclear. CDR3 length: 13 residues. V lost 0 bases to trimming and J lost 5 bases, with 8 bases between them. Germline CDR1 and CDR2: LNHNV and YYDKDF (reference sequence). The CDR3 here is CATSRDRRDEQYF. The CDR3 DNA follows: TGTGCCACCAGCAGAGACAGGCGCGACGAGCAGTACTTC.

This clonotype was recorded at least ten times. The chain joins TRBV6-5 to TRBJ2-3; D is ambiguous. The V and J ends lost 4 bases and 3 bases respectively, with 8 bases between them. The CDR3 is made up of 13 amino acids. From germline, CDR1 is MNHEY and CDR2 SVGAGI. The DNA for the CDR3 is TGTGCCAGCAGTTCGTCGGAAACAGATACGCAGTATTTT. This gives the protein CASSSSETDTQYF.

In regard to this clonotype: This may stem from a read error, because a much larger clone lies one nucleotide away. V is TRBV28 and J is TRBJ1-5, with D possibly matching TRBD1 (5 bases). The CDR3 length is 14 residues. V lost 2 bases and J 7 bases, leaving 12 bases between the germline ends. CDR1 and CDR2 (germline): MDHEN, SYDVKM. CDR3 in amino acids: CASSLTRGYQPQHF. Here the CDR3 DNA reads TGTGCCAGCAGTTTAACAAGGGGCTACCAGCCCCAGCATTTT. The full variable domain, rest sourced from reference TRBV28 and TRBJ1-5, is DVKVTQSSRYLVKRTGEKVFLECVQDMDHENMFWYRQDPGLGLRLIYFSYDVKMKEKGDIPEGYSVSREKKERFSLILESASTNQTSMYLCASSLTRGYQPQHFGDGTRLSIL.

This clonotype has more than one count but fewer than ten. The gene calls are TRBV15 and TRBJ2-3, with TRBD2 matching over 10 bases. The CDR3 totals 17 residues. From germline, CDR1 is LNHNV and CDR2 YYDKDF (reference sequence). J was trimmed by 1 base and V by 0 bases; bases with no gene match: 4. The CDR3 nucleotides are TGTGCCACCAGCAGAGATATAGCGGGGGGACGCACAGATACGCAGTATTTT. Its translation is CATSRDIAGGRTDTQYF.

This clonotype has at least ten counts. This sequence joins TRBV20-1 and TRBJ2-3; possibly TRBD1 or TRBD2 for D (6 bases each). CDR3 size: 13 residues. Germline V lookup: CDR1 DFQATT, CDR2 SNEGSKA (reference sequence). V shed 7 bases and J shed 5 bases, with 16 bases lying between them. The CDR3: CSGRPGGRDTQYF. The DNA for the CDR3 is TGCAGTGGGAGACCCGGGGGCAGAGATACGCAGTATTTT.

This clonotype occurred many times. The CDR3 protein is CASSKGQGNTEAFF. The CDR3 DNA follows: TGTGCCAGCAGTAAGGGACAGGGCAACACTGAAGCTTTCTTT. The V gene is TRBV6-5, the J gene TRBJ1-1; TRBD1 matches 9 bases. V was clipped by 5 bases and J by 2 bases; unmatched bases: 3. The CDR3 consists of 14 residues. Germline V gene lookup returns CDR1 MNHEY and CDR2 SVGAGI.

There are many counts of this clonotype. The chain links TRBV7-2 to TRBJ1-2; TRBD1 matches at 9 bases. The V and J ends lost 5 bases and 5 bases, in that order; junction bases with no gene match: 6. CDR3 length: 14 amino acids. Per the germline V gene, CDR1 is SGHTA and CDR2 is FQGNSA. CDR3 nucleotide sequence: TGTGCCAGCAGCCGGGGACAGGGTTTTTATGGCTACACCTTC. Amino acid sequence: CASSRGQGFYGYTF.

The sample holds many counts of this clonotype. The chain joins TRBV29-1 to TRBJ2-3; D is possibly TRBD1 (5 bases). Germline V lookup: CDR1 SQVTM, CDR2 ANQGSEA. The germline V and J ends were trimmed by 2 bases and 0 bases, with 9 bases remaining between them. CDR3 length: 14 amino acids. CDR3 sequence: CSVESRDSTDTQYF. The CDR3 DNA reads TGCAGCGTTGAAAGCAGGGATAGCACAGATACGCAGTATTTT.

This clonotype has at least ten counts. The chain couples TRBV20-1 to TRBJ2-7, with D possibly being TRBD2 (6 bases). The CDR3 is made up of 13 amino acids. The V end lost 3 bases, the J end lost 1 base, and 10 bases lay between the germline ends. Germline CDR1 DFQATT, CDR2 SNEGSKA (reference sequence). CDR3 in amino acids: CSASPGVSYEQYF. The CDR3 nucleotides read TGCAGTGCTAGCCCGGGAGTGTCCTACGAGCAGTACTTC.

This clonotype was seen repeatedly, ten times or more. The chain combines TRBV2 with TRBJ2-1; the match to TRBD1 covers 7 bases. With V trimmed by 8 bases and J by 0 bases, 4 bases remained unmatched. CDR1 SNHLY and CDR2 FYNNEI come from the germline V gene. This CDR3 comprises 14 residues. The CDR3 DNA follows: TGTGCCAGCTCCCGGGACAGCTCCTACAATGAGCAGTTCTTC. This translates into CASSRDSSYNEQFF.

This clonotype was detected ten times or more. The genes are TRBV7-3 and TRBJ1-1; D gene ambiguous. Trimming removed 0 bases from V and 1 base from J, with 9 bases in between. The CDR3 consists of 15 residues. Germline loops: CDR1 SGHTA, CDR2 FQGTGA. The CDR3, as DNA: TGTGCCAGCAGCTTAACAGGCATCAGGAACACTGAAGCTTTCTTT. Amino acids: CASSLTGIRNTEAFF.